Following are 10 T cell receptor beta chains from one sample sequenced in a study of Ad26.COV2.S vaccination and SARS-CoV-2 variants. Documented treatment: about 20 received Ad26.COV2.S at low or high dose, single or two shots; 5 received placebo; per-sample allocation not given. On day 63 after the first injection, vaccine and placebo recipients gave samples. Assay used: immunoSEQ multiplex PCR; TCRdb lists only in-frame clones, some missing. The data contain 350,000 to 450,000 clones, about 90% of them seen just once; the ten biggest clones take up around 1.8%. Sequenced material: peripheral blood, taken in a trial of Ad26.COV2.S vaccine versus placebo. Source of these receptors: a person between 18 and 59 years old who received the Ad26.COV2.S COVID-19 vaccine or a placebo.

V is TRBV18 and J is TRBJ1-4; D is uncertain. Trimming took 2 bases from V and 6 from J, leaving 7 bases between them. The CDR3 sequence is 13 residues long. Germline CDR1 reads KGHSH; CDR2 reads LQKENI. The CDR3 loop reads CASSPGLYEKLFF. The DNA for the CDR3 is TGTGCCAGCTCACCAGGACTTTATGAAAAACTGTTTTTT.

The chain couples TRBV27 to TRBJ1-5, with TRBD1 matching 7 bases. This CDR3 contains 16 residues. Germline V CDR1 and CDR2: MNHEY, SMNVEV (reference sequence). After removal of 6 bases from V and 0 bases from J, the junction contained 8 bases not matched to a gene. DNA for the CDR3: TGTGCCAGCAGGCCAAAGGGACAGCTTAGCAATCAGCCCCAGCATTTT. It specifies CASRPKGQLSNQPQHF.

The V call is TRBV4-3, the J call TRBJ2-3; D uncertain. The germline V and J ends were trimmed by 2 bases and 6 bases, with 15 bases remaining between them. Germline V CDR1 and CDR2: LGHNA, YSLEER. This CDR3 is 15 amino acids long. CDR3: CASSQSRAFGDTQYF. In DNA form, the CDR3 reads TGCGCCAGCAGCCAAAGTAGAGCCTTTGGGGATACGCAGTATTTT.

CDR3 sequence (DNA): TGTGCCAGCAGAGACTCTGGAAACACCATATATTTT. This gives the protein CASRDSGNTIYF. The V and J genes are TRBV7-9 and TRBJ1-3; D remains ambiguous. The CDR3 loop spans 12 amino acids. Germline V gene sequence: CDR1 SEHNR, CDR2 FQNEAQ (reference sequence). Trimming removed 6 bases from V and 0 bases from J, with 3 bases in between.

This CDR3 is CASSTENGYTF. CDR3 DNA: TGTGCCAGCAGTACCGAGAATGGCTACACCTTC. The chain links TRBV2 to TRBJ1-2; D is ambiguous. Germline CDR1 and CDR2: SNHLY and FYNNEI. CDR3 length equals 11 residues. Trimming removed 5 bases from V and 6 bases from J, with 7 bases in between.

The genes are TRBV19 and TRBJ2-5; D call uncertain. The CDR3 is made up of 12 amino acids. CDR1 is LNHDA, CDR2 SQIVND, per germline (reference sequence). V was clipped by 5 bases and J by 7 bases, with 11 bases between them. This chain's CDR3 is CASSEEARTQYF. The DNA for the CDR3 is TGTGCCAGTAGTGAAGAAGCTAGGACCCAGTACTTC. The whole variable domain, filled in from reference TRBV19 and TRBJ2-5, reads DGGITQSPKYLFRKEGQNVTLSCEQNLNHDAMYWYRQDPGQGLRLIYYSQIVNDFQKGDIAEGYSVSREKKESFPLTVTSAQKNPTAFYLCASSEEARTQYFGPGTRLLVL.

The chain couples TRBV11-3 to TRBJ2-3; TRBD2 matches at 8 bases. Germline V gives CDR1 SGHNT, CDR2 YENEEA. The CDR3 is 15 amino acids. Trimming took 1 base from V and 4 from J; bases not matched to a gene: 4. The CDR3 sequence: CASSLGRGGPDTQYF. The CDR3 DNA reads as TGTGCCAGCAGCTTAGGACGGGGGGGGCCAGATACGCAGTATTTT.

The J gene is TRBJ1-1, the V gene TRBV3-1 (or the pseudogene TRBV3-2); no definite D call. This CDR3 is built from 12 residues. Trimming removed 3 bases from V and 1 base from J, with 3 bases in between. Per the germline V gene, CDR1 is LGHDT and CDR2 is YNNKEL (reference sequence). CDR3 protein: CASSHGNTEAFF. The CDR3 nucleotides are TGTGCCAGCAGCCATGGGAACACTGAAGCTTTCTTT.

This rearrangement joins TRBV12-3 or TRBV12-4 to TRBJ1-2; D is unclear. CDR3 length: 13 amino acids. Trimming removed 3 bases from V and 3 bases from J, with 8 bases in between. The CDR3 is CASSFGQDYGYTF. CDR3 DNA: TGTGCCAGCAGTTTCGGGCAGGACTATGGCTACACCTTC.

The chain is built from TRBV12-3 or TRBV12-4 and TRBJ1-2; TRBD1 agrees at 8 bases. This CDR3 is built from 13 residues. J gave up 6 bases and V 6 bases, and 6 bases lay outside the gene matches. The DNA of the CDR3 is TGTGCCAGCAGCCTAGGACAGGGTAATGGCTACACCTTC. It encodes CASSLGQGNGYTF.